Sequencing of this T cell receptor beta chain was carried out in a study of T cell responses to AZD1222 COVID-19 vaccine. Regarding the study as a whole: At baseline, just five or six AZD1222 recipients tested seropositive. Mostly white British, mostly female donors; authors suggested clonal diversity may be underestimated.

CDR1 and CDR2 (germline): MDHEN, SYDVKM. V was clipped by 2 bases and J by 8 bases, with 18 bases between them. CDR3 length equals 15 residues. On this clone itself: Its antigen is not known.

TCRdb's table, derived via immunoSEQ multiplex PCR, lists solely in-frame clones and lacks some. This table holds 100,000 to 110,000 clones, approximately 91% found once. The V call is TRBV28, the J call TRBJ1-2; D may be TRBD1 (6 bases). The material was peripheral blood, obtained on day 0 of AZD1222 vaccination. The clonotype originates from an adult in good health. The DNA for the CDR3 is TGTGCCAGCAGTTTAATCGGAGCAGCCAGGGGAGGCTACACCTTC. Translation gives CASSLIGAARGGYTF.